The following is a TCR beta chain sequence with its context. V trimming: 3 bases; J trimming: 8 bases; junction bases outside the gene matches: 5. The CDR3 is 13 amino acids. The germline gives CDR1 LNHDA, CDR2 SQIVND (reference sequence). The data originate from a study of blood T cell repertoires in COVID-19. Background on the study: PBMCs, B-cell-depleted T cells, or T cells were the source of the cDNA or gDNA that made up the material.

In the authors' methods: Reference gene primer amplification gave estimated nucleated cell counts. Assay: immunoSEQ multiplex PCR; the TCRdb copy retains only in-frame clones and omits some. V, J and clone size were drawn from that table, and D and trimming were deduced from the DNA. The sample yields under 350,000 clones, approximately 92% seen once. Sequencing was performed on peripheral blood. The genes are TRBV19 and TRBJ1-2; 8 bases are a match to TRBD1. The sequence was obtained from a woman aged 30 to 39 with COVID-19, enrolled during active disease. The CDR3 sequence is CASSIQGANGYTF. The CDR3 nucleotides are TGTGCCAGTAGTATCCAGGGGGCGAACGGCTACACCTTC.